What follows describes a single T cell receptor (beta chain). Its recognized antigen is unknown. Base quality data are lacking; no much larger clone is found one base away. The collaborating institutions used their own protocols to collect whole blood in K2EDTA tubes. For TCRbeta analysis, collaborators shipped samples in one of three forms: frozen whole blood, isolated PBMCs, or DNA extracted from either of those sample types. V and J lose 4 bases and 3 bases, and a span of 12 bases separates them. The CDR3 starts with the cysteine, ends with the phenylalanine, and has 13 residues. Only the CDR3 portion is preserved as DNA: 39 bases, with reading frame beginning at the first base. Sequences GTSNPN (CDR1) and SVGIG (CDR2) are obtained from the germline V gene (reference sequence). This specimen comes from a study of blood T cell repertoires in COVID-19 (TCRdb year 2020). A note on the overall study: Collaborator samples came from the United States, Italy and Spain and covered acute and convalescent phases of COVID-19. The prospective study material was composed of cDNA or gDNA derived from T cells, B-cell-depleted T cells, or PBMCs. Deeply sampled blood TCRbeta repertoires from subjects exposed to, actively infected with, or recovered from COVID-19 were included in the dataset. The repertoires were released in a freely available public database meant as a resource for research on the immune response to SARS-CoV-2. The samples were drawn from two sources: the first 160 participants of the ongoing ImmuneRACE study, and fewer than 1,500 subjects contributed by 6 global collaborators. The sample metadata nearly always contained a de-identified subject ID, COVID-19 status, age in years and sex. Where HLA class I and class II types were available, the types were taken from metadata supplied by the sample provider, not from assay-based typing.

TCRbeta CDR3 regions were amplified from genomic DNA using the immunoSEQ Assay, a bias-controlled multiplex PCR. In the authors' own workflow: Within the assay, amplification of reference gene primers was used to estimate how many nucleated cells each sample contained. Sequence reads were collapsed and filtered to measure the absolute abundance of every unique TCRbeta CDR3 rearrangement. Productive Simpson clonality was computed per sample as the square root of Simpson's diversity index over productive rearrangements. In its TCRdb copy, this immuneACCESS table keeps in-frame sequences only and misses some clones. Where compared with another copy, unresolved V genes explain less than half of these, and the others have no known cause. Clone size and the V and J calls come from that table; the DNA yielded D and trimming. Counted in this sample were tens of thousands of clones; roughly 87% of them appeared once. The top ten constitute around 5% of the sample.

General findings and caveats noted by the study authors: The amount of clinical and demographic metadata varied by source and participant and was provided uncurated.

The receptor was isolated from a woman in her 50s with active COVID-19. Material: peripheral blood. The chain uses TRBV30 and TRBJ1-1, with the D gene call left open. The CDR3 here reads CAWKFDDYTEAFF. The DNA is as follows: TGTGCCTGGAAATTCGATGACTACACTGAAGCTTTCTTT.